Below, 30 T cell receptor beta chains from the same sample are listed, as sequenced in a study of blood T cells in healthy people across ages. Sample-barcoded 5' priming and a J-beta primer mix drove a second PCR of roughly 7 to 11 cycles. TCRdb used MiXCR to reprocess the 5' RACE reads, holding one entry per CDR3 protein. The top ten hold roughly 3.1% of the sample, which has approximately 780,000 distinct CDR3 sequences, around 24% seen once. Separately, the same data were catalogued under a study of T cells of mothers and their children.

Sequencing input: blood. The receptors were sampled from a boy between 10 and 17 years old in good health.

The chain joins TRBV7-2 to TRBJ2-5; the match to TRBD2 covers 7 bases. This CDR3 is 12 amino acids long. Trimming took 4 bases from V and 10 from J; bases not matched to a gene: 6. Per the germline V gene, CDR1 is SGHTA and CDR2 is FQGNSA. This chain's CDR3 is CASSSIRTSQYF. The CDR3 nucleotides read TGTGCCAGCAGCTCTATACGGACTAGCCAGTACTTC.

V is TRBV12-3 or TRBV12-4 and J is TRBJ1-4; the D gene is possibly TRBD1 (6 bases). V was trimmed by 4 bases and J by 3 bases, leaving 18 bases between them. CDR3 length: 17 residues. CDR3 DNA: TGTGCCAGCAGTTCACGGACAGTCCCAGGGGCTAATGAAAAACTGTTTTTT. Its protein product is CASSSRTVPGANEKLFF.

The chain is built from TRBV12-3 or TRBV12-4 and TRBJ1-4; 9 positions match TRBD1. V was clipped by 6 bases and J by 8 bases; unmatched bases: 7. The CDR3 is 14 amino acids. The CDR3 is CASRLQGAREKLFF. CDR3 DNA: TGTGCCAGCAGGCTACAGGGGGCGCGGGAAAAACTGTTTTTT.

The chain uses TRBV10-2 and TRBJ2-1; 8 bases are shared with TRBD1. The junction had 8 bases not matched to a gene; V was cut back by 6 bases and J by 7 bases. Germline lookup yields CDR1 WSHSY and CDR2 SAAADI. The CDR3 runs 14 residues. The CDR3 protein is CASSLDRASNEQFF. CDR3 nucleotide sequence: TGCGCCAGCAGCCTGGACAGGGCTAGTAATGAGCAGTTCTTC.

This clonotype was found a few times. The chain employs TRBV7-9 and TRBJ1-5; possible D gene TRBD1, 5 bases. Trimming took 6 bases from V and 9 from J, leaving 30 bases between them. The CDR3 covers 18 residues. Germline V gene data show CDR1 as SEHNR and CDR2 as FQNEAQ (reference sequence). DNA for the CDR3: TGTGCCAGCAGGGGGCTTCTAGGGACGGGGTTTTTAAGGTGGCCCCAGCATTTT. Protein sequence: CASRGLLGTGFLRWPQHF.

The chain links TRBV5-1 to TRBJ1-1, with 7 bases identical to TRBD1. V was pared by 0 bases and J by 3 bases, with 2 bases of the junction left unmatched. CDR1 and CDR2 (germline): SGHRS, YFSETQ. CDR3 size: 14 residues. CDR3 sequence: CASSLARGDTEAFF. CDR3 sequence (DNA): TGCGCCAGCAGCTTGGCCAGGGGGGACACTGAAGCTTTCTTT.

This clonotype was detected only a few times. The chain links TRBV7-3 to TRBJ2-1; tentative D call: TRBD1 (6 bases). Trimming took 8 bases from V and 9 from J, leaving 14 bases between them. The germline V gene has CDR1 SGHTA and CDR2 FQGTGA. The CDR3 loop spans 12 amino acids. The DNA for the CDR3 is TGTGCCAGCGGCTCCACAGGGCTTGAGCAGTTCTTC. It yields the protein CASGSTGLEQFF.

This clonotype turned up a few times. For the CDR3, the DNA is TGTGCCAGCAGCTTAGGGGGGCTGAAAGCCAAAAACATTCAGTACTTC. Translating it yields CASSLGGLKAKNIQYF. This chain connects TRBV7-2 to TRBJ2-4, with D perhaps TRBD1 (6 bases). There are 16 residues in the CDR3. V dropped 1 base and J dropped 0 bases, with 10 bases sitting between them. Germline V lookup: CDR1 SGHTA, CDR2 FQGNSA.

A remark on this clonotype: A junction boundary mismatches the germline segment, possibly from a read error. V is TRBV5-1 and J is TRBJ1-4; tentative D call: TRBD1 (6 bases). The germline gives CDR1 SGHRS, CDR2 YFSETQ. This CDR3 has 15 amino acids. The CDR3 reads CASSLAGQINEKLSF. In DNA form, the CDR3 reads TGCGCCAGCAGCTTAGCCGGACAGATTAATGAAAAACTGTCTTTT.

The CDR3 sequence: CAISGTGNYGYTF. The DNA of the CDR3 is TGTGCCATCAGTGGGACAGGGAACTATGGCTACACCTTC. The chain joins TRBV10-3 to TRBJ1-2; 8 positions agree with TRBD1. The CDR3 sequence is 13 residues long. Per germline, CDR1 ENHRY and CDR2 SYGVKD. V shed 4 bases, J shed 2 bases, and the junction held 0 bases outside the gene matches.

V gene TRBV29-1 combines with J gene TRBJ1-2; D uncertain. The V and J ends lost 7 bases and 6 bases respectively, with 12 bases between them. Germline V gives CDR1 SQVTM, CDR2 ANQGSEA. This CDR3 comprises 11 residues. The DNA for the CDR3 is TGCAGCGCCCGGGAGGTAGATGGCTACACCTTC. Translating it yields CSAREVDGYTF.

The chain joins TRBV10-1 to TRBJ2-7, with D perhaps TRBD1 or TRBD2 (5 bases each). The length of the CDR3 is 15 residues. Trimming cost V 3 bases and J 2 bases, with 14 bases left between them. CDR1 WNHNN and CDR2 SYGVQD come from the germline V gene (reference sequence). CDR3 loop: CASSDVRDRPYEQYF. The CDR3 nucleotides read TGCGCCAGCAGTGATGTAAGGGACCGACCCTACGAGCAGTACTTC.

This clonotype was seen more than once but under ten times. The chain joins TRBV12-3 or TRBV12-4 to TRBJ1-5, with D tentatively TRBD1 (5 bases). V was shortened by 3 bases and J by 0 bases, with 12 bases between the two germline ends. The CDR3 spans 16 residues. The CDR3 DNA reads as TGTGCCAGCAGTTTCTATGGGGGGGGTAGCAATCAGCCCCAGCATTTT. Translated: CASSFYGGGSNQPQHF.

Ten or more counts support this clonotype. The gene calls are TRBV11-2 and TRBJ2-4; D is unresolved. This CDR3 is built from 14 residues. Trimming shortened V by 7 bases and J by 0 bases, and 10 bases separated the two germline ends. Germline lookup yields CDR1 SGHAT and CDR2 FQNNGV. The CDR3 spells CASTRGLAKNIQYF. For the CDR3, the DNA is TGTGCCAGCACCCGAGGTCTAGCCAAAAACATTCAGTACTTC. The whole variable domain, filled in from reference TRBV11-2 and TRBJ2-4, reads EAGVAQSPRYKIIEKRQSVAFWCNPISGHATLYWYQQILGQGPKLLIQFQNNGVVDDSQLPKDRFSAERLKGVDSTLKIQPAKLEDSAVYLCASTRGLAKNIQYFGAGTRLSVL.

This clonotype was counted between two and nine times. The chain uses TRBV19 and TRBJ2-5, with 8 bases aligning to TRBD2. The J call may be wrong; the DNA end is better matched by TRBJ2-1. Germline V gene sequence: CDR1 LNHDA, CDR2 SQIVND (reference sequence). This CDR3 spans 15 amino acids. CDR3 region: CASSIQRGILVEQFF. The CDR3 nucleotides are TGTGCCAGTAGTATCCAGCGGGGGATCCTGGTTGAGCAGTTCTTC.

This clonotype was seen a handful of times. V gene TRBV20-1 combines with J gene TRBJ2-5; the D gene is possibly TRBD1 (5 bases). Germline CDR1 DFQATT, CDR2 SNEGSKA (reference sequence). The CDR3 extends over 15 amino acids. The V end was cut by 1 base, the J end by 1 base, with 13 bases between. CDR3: CSARGGRQGQETQYF. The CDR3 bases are TGCAGTGCTAGAGGGGGCAGGCAGGGCCAAGAGACCCAGTACTTC.

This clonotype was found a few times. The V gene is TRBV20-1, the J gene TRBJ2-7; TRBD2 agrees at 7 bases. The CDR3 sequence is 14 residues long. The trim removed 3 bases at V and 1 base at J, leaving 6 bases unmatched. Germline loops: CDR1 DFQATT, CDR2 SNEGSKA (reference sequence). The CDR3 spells CSASLGGRSYEQYF. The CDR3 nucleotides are TGCAGTGCTAGTCTGGGGGGGAGGTCCTACGAGCAGTACTTC.

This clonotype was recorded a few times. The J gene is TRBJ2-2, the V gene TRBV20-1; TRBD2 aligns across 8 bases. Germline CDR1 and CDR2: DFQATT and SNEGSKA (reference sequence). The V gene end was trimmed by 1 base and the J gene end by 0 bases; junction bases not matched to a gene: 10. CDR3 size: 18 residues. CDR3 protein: CSARAKKRGISNTGELFF. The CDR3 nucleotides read TGCAGTGCTAGAGCTAAGAAGCGGGGGATCTCGAACACCGGGGAGCTGTTTTTT.

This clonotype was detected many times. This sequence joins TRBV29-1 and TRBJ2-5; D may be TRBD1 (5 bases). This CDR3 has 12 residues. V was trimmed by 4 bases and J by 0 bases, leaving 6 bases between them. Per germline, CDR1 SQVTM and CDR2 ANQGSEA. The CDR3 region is CSVGGNQETQYF. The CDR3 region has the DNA TGCAGCGTTGGGGGCAACCAAGAGACCCAGTACTTC.

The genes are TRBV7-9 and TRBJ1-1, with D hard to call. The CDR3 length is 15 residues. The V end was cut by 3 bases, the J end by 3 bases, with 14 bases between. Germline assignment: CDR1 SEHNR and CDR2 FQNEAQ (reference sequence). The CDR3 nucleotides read TGTGCCAGCAGCTTTTTGAGGTCCTCGGACACTGAAGCTTTCTTT. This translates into CASSFLRSSDTEAFF.

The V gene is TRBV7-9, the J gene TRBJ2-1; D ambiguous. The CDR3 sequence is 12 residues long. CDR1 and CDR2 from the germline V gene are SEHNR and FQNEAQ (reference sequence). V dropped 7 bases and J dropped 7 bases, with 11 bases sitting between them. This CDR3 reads CASTLESNEQFF. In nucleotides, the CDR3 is TGTGCCAGCACCCTTGAGTCAAATGAGCAGTTCTTC.

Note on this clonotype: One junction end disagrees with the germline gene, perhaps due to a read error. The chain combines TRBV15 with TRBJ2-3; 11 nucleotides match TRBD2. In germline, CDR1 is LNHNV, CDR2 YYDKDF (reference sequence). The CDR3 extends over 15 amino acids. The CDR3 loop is CATRTSGKSTDTQYF. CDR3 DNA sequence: TGTGCCACCAGGACTAGCGGGAAAAGCACGGATACGCAGTATTTT.

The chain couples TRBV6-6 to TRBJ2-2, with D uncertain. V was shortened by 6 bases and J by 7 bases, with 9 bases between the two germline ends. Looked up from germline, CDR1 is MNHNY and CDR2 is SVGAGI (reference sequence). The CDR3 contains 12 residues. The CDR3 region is CASSPLNGELFF. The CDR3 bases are TGTGCCAGCAGCCCCCTGAACGGGGAGCTGTTTTTT.

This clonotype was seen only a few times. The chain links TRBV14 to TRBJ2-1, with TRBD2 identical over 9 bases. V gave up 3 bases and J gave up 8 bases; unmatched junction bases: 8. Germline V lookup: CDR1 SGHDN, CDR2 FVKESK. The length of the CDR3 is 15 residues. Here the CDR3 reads CASSHGLALSHEQFF. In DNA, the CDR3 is TGTGCCAGCAGCCACGGACTAGCGCTTTCCCATGAGCAGTTCTTC. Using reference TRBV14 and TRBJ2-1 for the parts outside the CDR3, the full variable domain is EAGVTQFPSHSVIEKGQTVTLRCDPISGHDNLYWYRRVMGKEIKFLLHFVKESKQDESGMPNNRFLAERTGGTYSTLKVQPAELEDSGVYFCASSHGLALSHEQFFGPGTRLTVL.

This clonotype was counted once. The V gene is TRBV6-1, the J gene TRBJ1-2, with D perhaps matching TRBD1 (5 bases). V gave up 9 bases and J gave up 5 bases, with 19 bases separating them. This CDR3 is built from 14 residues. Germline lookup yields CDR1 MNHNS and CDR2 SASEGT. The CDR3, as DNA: TGTGCCAGTGCTCCCGCCCAGGGCAGATATGGCTACACCTTC. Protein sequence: CASAPAQGRYGYTF.

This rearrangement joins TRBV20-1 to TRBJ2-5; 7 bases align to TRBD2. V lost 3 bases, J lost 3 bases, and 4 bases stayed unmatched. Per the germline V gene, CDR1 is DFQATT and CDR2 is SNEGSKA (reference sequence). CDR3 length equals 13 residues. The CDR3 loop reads CSARTAGEETQYF. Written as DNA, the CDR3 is TGCAGTGCTAGGACGGCGGGGGAAGAGACCCAGTACTTC.

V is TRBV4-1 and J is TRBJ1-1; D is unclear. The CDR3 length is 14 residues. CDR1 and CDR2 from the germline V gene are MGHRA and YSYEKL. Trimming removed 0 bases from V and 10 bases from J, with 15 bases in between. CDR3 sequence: CASSQEIVRVSAFF. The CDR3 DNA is TGCGCCAGCAGCCAAGAAATCGTACGGGTATCAGCTTTCTTT.

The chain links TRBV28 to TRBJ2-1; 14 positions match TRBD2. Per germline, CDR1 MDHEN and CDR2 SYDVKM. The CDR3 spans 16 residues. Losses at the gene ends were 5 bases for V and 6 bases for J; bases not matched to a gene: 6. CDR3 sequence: CASSVTSGGAGNEQFF. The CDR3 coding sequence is TGTGCCAGCAGTGTGACTAGCGGGGGGGCAGGCAATGAGCAGTTCTTC. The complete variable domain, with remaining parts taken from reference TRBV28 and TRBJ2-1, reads DVKVTQSSRYLVKRTGEKVFLECVQDMDHENMFWYRQDPGLGLRLIYFSYDVKMKEKGDIPEGYSVSREKKERFSLILESASTNQTSMYLCASSVTSGGAGNEQFFGPGTRLTVL.

The DNA for the CDR3 is TGCGCCAGCAGCCAGGCTCTAGCGCCTTACGAGCAGTACTTC. Its translation is CASSQALAPYEQYF. J is TRBJ2-5 and V is TRBV5-1, with a possible D match to TRBD2 (6 bases). The J call is uncertain, as TRBJ2-7 better fits the DNA end. The germline CDR1 and CDR2 sequences are SGHRS and YFSETQ. The CDR3 covers 14 residues.

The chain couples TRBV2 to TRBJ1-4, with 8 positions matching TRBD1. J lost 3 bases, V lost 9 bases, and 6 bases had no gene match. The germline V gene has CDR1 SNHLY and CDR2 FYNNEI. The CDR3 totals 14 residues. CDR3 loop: CASGGTGSNEKLFF. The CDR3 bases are TGTGCCAGTGGGGGGACAGGCTCTAATGAAAAACTGTTTTTT.